Sequencing of this T cell receptor beta chain was carried out in a study of yellow fever vaccine responses in identical twins. General study results and limits: Twins reportedly mounted vaccine T cell responses that seemed partly convergent, partly personalized.

TCRdb reprocessed the RT-PCR reads with MiXCR, giving one entry per CDR3 protein. The table records about 630 distinct CDR3 sequences, roughly 70% of them present only once. On this clonotype itself: Its antigen is not known.

CDR3 length: 13 residues. Trimming cost V 5 bases and J 5 bases; bases outside gene matches: 4. Germline CDR1 reads MNHNY; CDR2 reads SVGAGI (reference sequence). The source material was T cells from blood (PBMCs), unsorted or a sorted subset (not recorded which), sampled before or after yellow fever vaccination (not recorded which). The receptor's source is a female donor who received the yellow fever vaccine. The genes are TRBV6-6 and TRBJ2-5; TRBD1 aligns across 8 bases. In nucleotides, the CDR3 is TGTGCCAGCAGTAGGACAGGGATGGAGACCCAGTACTTC. Amino acid sequence: CASSRTGMETQYF.